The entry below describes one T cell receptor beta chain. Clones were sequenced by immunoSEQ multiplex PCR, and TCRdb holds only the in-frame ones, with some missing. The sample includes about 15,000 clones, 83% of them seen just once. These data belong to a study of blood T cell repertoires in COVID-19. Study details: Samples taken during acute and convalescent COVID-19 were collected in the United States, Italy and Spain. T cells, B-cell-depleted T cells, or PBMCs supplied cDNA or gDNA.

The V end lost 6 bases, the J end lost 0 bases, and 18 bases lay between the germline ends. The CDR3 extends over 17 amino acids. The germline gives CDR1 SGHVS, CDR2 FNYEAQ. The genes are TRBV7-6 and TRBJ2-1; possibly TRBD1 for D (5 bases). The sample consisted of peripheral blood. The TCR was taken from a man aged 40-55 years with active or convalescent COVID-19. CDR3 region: CASSSGGVGDSYNEQFF. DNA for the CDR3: TGTGCCAGCAGTTCCGGTGGGGTAGGGGACTCCTACAATGAGCAGTTCTTC.